This record concerns one T cell receptor (beta chain) sequence. What it binds is not known. This sample was included in a study of monozygotic twins with inflammatory bowel disease. Findings and caveats of the study: Healthy co-twins exceeded IBD patients in TCRbeta diversity as measured by inverse Simpson.

Per-sample cDNA came from eight separate reactions. Using the 5' RACE reads, TCRdb records one entry per CDR3 protein without DNA. The sample data list around 400,000 distinct CDR3 sequences. Germline V gene lookup returns CDR1 DFQATT and CDR2 SNEGSKA (reference sequence). The CDR3 is made up of 15 amino acids. Whole-blood total RNA was extracted without T cell sorting. The sample consisted of blood. The chain joins TRBV20-1 to TRBJ2-5; TCRdb reports TRBD1, a call that lacks DNA to check it against. This receptor was obtained from a human donor with ulcerative colitis or Crohn's disease, or a healthy co-twin of an affected twin (not recorded which). CDR3 sequence: CSARDPGLIVETQYF.